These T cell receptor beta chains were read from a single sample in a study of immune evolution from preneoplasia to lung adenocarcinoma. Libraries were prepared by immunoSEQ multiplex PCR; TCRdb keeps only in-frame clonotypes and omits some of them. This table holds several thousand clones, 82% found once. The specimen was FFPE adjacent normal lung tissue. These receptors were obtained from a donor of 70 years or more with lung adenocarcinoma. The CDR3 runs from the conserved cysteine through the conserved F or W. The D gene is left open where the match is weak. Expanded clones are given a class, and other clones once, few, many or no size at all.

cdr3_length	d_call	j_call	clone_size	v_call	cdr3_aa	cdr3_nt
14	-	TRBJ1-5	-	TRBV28	CASSFTSGGQPQHF	TGTGCCAGCAGTTTTACATCAGGAGGTCAGCCCCAGCATTTT
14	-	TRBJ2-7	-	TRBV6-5	CASSRYRATYEQYF	TGTGCCAGCAGTAGGTACAGGGCTACCTACGAGCAGTACTTC
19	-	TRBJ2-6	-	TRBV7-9	CASSLAGQGREIGANVLTF	TGTGCCAGCAGCTTAGCGGGGCAGGGTAGGGAGATTGGGGCCAACGTCCTGACTTTC
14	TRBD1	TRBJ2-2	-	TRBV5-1	CASSFSGGARELFF	TGCGCCAGCAGCTTTTCAGGGGGTGCCAGGGAGCTGTTTTTT
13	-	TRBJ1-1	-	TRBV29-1	CSVEVRRETEAFF	TGCAGCGTTGAAGTGCGACGGGAAACTGAAGCTTTCTTT
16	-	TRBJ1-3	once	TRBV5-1	CASSLAGGNPGNTIYF	TGCGCCAGCAGCTTGGCGGGGGGAAATCCGGGAAACACCATATATTTT
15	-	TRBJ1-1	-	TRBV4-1	CASSQREGVNTEAFF	TGCGCCAGCAGCCAAAGAGAAGGGGTGAACACTGAAGCTTTCTTT
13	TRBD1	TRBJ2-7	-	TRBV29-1	CSVGRTGADEQYF	TGCAGCGTGGGGAGGACAGGGGCTGACGAGCAGTACTTC
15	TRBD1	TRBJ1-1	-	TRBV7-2	CASSFTRTGHTEAFF	TGTGCCAGCAGCTTCACGCGGACAGGGCACACTGAAGCTTTCTTT
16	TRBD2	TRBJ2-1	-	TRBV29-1	CSVPGTSGGAYNEQFF	TGCAGCGTACCCGGGACTAGCGGGGGGGCCTATAATGAGCAGTTCTTC
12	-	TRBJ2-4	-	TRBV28	CASSSGRNIQYF	TGTGCCAGCAGTTCGGGGCGAAACATTCAGTACTTC
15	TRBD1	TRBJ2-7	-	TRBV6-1	CASSEAPDRAYEQYF	TGTGCCAGCAGTGAAGCCCCCGACAGGGCCTACGAGCAGTACTTC
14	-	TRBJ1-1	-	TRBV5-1	CASSLVTGNTEAFF	TGCGCCAGCAGCTTGGTTACAGGGAACACTGAAGCTTTCTTT
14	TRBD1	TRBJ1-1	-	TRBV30	CAWRQGAINTEAFF	TGTGCCTGGAGACAGGGGGCGATTAACACTGAAGCTTTCTTT
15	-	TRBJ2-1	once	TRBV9	CASSQFGTSYNEQFF	TGTGCCAGCAGCCAGTTTGGGACTTCCTACAATGAGCAGTTCTTC
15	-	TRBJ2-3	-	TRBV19	CASNDGQGGADTQYF	TGTGCCAGTAATGATGGGCAGGGGGGCGCAGATACGCAGTATTTT
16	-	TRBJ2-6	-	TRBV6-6	CASSYLRSTGANVLTF	TGTGCCAGCAGTTACCTCAGGAGTACTGGGGCCAACGTCCTGACTTTC
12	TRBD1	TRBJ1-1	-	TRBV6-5	CASSTGTAGAFF	TGTGCCAGCAGTACGGGGACAGCCGGAGCTTTCTTT
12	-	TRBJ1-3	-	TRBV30	CAWIPTGNTIYF	TGTGCCTGGATTCCAACTGGAAACACCATATATTTT
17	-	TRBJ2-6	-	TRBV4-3	CASSQAGDFSGANVLTF	TGCGCCAGCAGCCAAGCAGGGGACTTCTCTGGGGCCAACGTCCTGACTTTC
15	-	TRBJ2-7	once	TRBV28	CASSLCETLTYEQYF	TGTGCCAGCAGTTTATGCGAGACGCTTACCTACGAGCAGTACTTC
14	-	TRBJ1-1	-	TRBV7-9	CASSLAGRNTEAFF	TGTGCCAGCAGCTTAGCAGGCAGGAACACTGAAGCTTTCTTT
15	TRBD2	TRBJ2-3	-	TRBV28	CASSGSGSGWDTQYF	TGTGCCAGCTCGGGTAGCGGGAGTGGATGGGATACGCAGTATTTT
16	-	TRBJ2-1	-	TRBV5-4	CASSLPRAPSYNEQFF	TGTGCCAGCAGCTTGCCCCGGGCGCCCTCCTACAATGAGCAGTTCTTC
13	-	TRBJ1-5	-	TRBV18	CASSDGLSQPQHF	TGTGCCAGCTCAGACGGGCTCAGCCAGCCCCAGCATTTT
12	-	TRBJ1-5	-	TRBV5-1	CASSLGAQPQHF	TGTGCCAGCAGCTTGGGCGCTCAGCCCCAGCATTTT
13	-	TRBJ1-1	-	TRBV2	CASSERGHTEAFF	TGTGCCAGCAGTGAGCGCGGTCACACTGAAGCTTTCTTT
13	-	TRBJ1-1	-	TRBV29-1	CSVLGDMNTEAFF	TGCAGCGTTCTGGGGGACATGAACACTGAAGCTTTCTTT
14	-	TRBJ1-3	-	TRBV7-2	CASSLQLSGNTIYF	TGTGCCAGCAGCTTACAGCTCTCTGGAAACACCATATATTTT
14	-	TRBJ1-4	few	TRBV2	CASLLQAGDEKLFF	TGTGCCAGCTTGCTTCAGGCAGGGGATGAAAAACTGTTTTTT
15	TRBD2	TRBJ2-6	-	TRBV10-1	CAGGLADSGANVLTF	TGCGCCGGCGGACTAGCCGACTCTGGGGCCAACGTCCTGACTTTC
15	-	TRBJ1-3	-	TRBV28	CASSSYQAAGNTIYF	TGTGCCAGCAGTTCCTATCAGGCGGCTGGAAACACCATATATTTT
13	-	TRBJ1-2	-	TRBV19	CASKETQNYGYTF	TGTGCCAGTAAAGAGACTCAGAACTATGGCTACACCTTC
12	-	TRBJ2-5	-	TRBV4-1	CASSLLGGPQYF	TGCGCCAGCAGCCTCCTGGGGGGGCCCCAGTACTTC
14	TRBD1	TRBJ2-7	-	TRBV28	CASRPGTGSQEQYF	TGTGCCAGCAGGCCCGGGACAGGGTCCCAAGAGCAGTACTTC
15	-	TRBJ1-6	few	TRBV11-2	CASRYQAGGNSPLHF	TGTGCCAGCAGGTACCAGGCCGGCGGGAATTCACCCCTCCACTTT
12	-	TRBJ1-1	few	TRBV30	CAWRAQDTEAFF	TGTGCCTGGAGAGCGCAGGACACTGAAGCTTTCTTT
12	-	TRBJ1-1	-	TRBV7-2	CASSLVDTEAFF	TGTGCCAGCAGCTTAGTAGACACTGAAGCTTTCTTT
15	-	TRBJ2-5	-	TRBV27	CASSLSTRGGETQYF	TGTGCCAGCAGTTTATCAACAAGGGGTGGAGAGACCCAGTACTTC
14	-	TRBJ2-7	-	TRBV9	CASSVGAGVSEQYF	TGTGCCAGCAGCGTAGGTGCAGGGGTTAGCGAGCAGTACTTC
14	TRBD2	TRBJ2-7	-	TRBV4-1	CASSQGLGLVEQYF	TGCGCCAGCAGCCAAGGTTTAGGACTAGTTGAGCAGTACTTC
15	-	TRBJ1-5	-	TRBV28	CASSPSISSNQPQHF	TGTGCCAGCAGTCCCAGTATTTCGAGCAATCAGCCCCAGCATTTT
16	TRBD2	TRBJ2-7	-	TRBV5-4	CASSLGGTSGRYEQYF	TGTGCCAGCAGCTTGGGGGGGACTAGCGGGAGATACGAGCAGTACTTC
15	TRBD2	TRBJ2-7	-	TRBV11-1	CASSLDHGEGYEQYF	TGTGCCAGCAGCTTAGACCACGGGGAGGGCTACGAGCAGTACTTC
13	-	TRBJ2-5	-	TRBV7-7	CASSLNVGETQYF	TGTGCTAGCAGCTTAAATGTGGGAGAGACCCAGTACTTC
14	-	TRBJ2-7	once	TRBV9	CASSVGVGSFEQYF	TGTGCCAGCAGCGTAGGGGTCGGGAGCTTCGAGCAGTACTTC
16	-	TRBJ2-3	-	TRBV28	CASTLGPGSYTDTQYF	TGTGCCAGCACCCTGGGACCGGGGTCTTACACAGATACGCAGTATTTT
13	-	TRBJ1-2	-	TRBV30	CAWSKQANYGYTF	TGTGCCTGGAGTAAGCAGGCTAACTATGGCTACACCTTC
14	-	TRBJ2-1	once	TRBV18	CASSPPRIRDEQFF	TGTGCCAGCTCACCGCCCCGGATCCGGGATGAGCAGTTCTTC
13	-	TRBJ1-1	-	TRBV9	CASSPRQNTEAFF	TGTGCCAGCAGCCCCAGGCAGAACACTGAAGCTTTCTTT
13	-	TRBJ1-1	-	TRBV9	CASSRPGGTEAFF	TGTGCCAGCAGCCGACCCGGCGGGACTGAAGCTTTCTTT
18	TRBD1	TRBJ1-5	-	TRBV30	CAWSVGSGRGQYNQPQHF	TGTGCCTGGAGTGTAGGTTCGGGCAGGGGGCAATACAATCAGCCCCAGCATTTT
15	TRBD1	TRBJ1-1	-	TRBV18	CASSRRGGVHTEAFF	TGTGCCAGCTCACGCAGGGGGGGAGTCCACACTGAAGCTTTCTTT
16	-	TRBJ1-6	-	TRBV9	CASSLGGAERHSPLHF	TGTGCCAGCAGCCTCGGGGGCGCCGAGAGACATTCACCCCTCCACTTT
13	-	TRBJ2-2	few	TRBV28	CASSFQGLRELFF	TGTGCCAGCAGTTTTCAGGGCTTGCGGGAGCTGTTTTTT
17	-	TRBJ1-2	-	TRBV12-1	CASSHTRTGGQDYGYTF	TGTGCCAGCAGCCACACCCGCACCGGGGGGCAAGATTATGGCTACACCTTC
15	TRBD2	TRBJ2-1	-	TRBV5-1	CASSSSGSGNNEQFF	TGCGCCAGCAGCTCTAGCGGGAGTGGCAACAATGAGCAGTTCTTC
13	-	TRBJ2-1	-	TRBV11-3	CASSLNLYNEQFF	TGTGCCAGCAGCCTCAATCTCTACAATGAGCAGTTCTTC